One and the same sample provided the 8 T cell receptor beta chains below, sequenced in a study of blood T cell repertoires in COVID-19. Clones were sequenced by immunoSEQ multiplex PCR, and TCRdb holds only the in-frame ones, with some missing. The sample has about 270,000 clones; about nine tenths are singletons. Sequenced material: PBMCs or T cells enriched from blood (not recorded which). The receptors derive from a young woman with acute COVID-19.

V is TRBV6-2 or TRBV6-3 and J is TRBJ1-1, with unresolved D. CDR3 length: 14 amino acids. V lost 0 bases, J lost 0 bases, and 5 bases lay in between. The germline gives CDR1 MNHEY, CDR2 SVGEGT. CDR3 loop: CASSYSGLNTEAFF. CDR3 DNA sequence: TGTGCCAGCAGTTACTCTGGCCTGAACACTGAAGCTTTCTTT.

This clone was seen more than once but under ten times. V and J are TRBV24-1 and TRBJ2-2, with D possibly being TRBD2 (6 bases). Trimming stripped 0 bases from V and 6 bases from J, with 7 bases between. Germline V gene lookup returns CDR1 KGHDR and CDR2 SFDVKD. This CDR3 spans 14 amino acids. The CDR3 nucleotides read TGTGCCACCAGTGATTTGGGCGGGGCCGGGGAGCTGTTTTTT. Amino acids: CATSDLGGAGELFF.

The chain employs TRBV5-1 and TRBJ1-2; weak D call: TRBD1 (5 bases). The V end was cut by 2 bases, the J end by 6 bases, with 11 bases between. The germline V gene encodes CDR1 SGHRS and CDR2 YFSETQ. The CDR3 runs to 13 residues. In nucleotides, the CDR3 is TGCGCCAGCAGCTTTGGGGGGAACAATGGCTACACCTTC. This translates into CASSFGGNNGYTF.

The CDR3 here is CASSPPGQTGLQETQYF. The CDR3 coding sequence is TGTGCCAGCAGCCCGCCGGGCCAGACAGGCCTTCAAGAGACCCAGTACTTC. The V and J genes are TRBV9 and TRBJ2-5; D is perhaps TRBD1 (6 bases). V was cut by 4 bases and J by 2 bases, with 21 bases left in between. The CDR3 totals 17 residues. The V gene's germline CDR1 is SGDLS and CDR2 YYNGEE.

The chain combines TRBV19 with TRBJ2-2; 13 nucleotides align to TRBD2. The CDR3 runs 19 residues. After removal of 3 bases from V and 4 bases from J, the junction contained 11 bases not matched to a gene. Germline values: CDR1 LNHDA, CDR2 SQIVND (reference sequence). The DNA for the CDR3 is TGTGCCAGTAGTATCGGACTAGCGGGAGAACGGGCGATCACCGGGGAGCTGTTTTTT. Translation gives CASSIGLAGERAITGELFF.

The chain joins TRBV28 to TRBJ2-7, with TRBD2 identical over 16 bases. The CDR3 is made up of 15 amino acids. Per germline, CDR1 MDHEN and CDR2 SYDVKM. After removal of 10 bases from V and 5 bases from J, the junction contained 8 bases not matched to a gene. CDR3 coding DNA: TGTGCCAACTCTAAGGGACTAGCGGGAGGGCACGAGCAGTACTTC. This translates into CANSKGLAGGHEQYF.

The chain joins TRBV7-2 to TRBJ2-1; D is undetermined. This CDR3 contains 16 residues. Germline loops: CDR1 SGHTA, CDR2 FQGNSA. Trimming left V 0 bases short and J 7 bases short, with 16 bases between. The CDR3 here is CASSLAINQARNEQFF. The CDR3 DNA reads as TGTGCCAGCAGCTTAGCGATAAATCAGGCCAGGAATGAGCAGTTCTTC.

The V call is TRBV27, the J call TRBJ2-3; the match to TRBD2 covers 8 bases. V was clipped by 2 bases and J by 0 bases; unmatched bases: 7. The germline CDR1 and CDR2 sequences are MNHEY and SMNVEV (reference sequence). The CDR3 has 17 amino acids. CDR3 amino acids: CASSLPGLDFSTDTQYF. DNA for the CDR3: TGTGCCAGCAGTTTACCGGGACTAGATTTTAGCACAGATACGCAGTATTTT.